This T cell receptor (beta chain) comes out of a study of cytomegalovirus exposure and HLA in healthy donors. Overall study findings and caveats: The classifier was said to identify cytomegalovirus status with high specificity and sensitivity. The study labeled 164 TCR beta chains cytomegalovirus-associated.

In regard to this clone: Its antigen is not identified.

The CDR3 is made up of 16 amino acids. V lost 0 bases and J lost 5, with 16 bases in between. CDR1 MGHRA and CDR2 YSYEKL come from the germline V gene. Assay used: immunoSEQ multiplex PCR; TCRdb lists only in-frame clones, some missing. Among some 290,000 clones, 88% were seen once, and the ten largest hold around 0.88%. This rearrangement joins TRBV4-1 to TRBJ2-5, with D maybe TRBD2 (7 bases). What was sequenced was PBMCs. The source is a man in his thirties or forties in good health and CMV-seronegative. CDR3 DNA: TGCGCCAGCAGCCAAGAACGAGGGGGGGCAGGTGAGACCCAGTACTTC. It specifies CASSQERGGAGETQYF.